Given below is one T cell receptor beta chain in context. Here immunoSEQ multiplex PCR was the method, and the copy in TCRdb shows in-frame clones only, minus some. The sample shows under 200,000 clones, 80% to 95% of them seen only once. The data derive from a study of control samples from healthy donors and cancer patients. Trimming removed 4 bases from V and 6 bases from J, with 12 bases in between. Germline V gives CDR1 KGHSH, CDR2 LQKENI. The CDR3 loop spans 13 amino acids. The clonotype was recovered from an older woman in good health. J is TRBJ1-1 and V is TRBV18; the D is unclear. Sequenced material: blood. CDR3 sequence reads: CASSRELRAEAFF. CDR3 sequence (DNA): TGTGCCAGCTCACGGGAACTACGGGCTGAAGCTTTCTTT.